This T cell receptor (beta chain) was identified in a study of blood T cell repertoires in COVID-19. The germline V gene has CDR1 SGHDT and CDR2 YYEEEE. The CDR3 extends over 14 amino acids. V shed 0 bases and J 6 bases; nucleotides not matched to a gene: 3. Recovery among Cohort 3 donors was established by two negative PCRs, clearance, or symptom resolution. Assay: immunoSEQ multiplex PCR; the TCRdb copy retains only in-frame clones and omits some. The sample has some 340,000 clones, around 86% seen once. The sequence was collected from a woman between 50 and 59 years old who had recovered from COVID-19. This chain uses TRBV5-6 with TRBJ1-2, with TRBD1 identical over 9 bases. The sequencing input was PBMCs or T cells enriched from blood (not recorded which). The CDR3 DNA reads TGTGCCAGCAGCTTGGGGAGGACAGGGGATGGCTACACCTTC. It yields the protein CASSLGRTGDGYTF.